This TCR beta chain was sequenced for a study of blood T cell repertoires in COVID-19. Repertoires were generated with immunoSEQ multiplex PCR, while TCRdb's copy carries only in-frame clones and drops some. The table has around 150,000 clones, 82% seen once. Germline values: CDR1 MNHEY, CDR2 SVGAGI. This CDR3 contains 14 residues. V was clipped by 2 bases and J by 7 bases; unmatched bases: 5. This clonotype was sampled from a woman in her forties with COVID-19, enrolled during active disease. The sequenced sample consisted of peripheral blood. This sequence joins TRBV6-5 and TRBJ1-2, with 9 bases that match TRBD1. The CDR3 DNA follows: TGTGCCAGCAGTTACACGGGACAGGGTAGTGGCTACACCTTC. Translating gives CASSYTGQGSGYTF.